Each of the 18 T cell receptor beta chains below was sequenced from the same sample in a study of blood T cells in healthy people across ages. A sample-barcoded 5' primer and a J-beta primer mix were used in a second PCR of roughly 7 to 11 cycles. TCRdb re-analysed the 5' RACE reads in MiXCR, keeping a single row per CDR3 protein. The sample carries under 950,000 distinct CDR3 sequences, about a fifth recorded once. Sequencing input: blood. Receptors originate from a man between 70 and 80 years old in good health.

This clonotype was seen at least ten times. The chain uses TRBV6-5 and TRBJ1-5; no firm D call. The CDR3 covers 13 residues. Trimming cost V 6 bases and J 0 bases, with 6 bases left between them. The germline gives CDR1 MNHEY, CDR2 SVGAGI. The CDR3 is CASSEYSNQPQHF. The CDR3 DNA is TGTGCCAGCAGCGAATATAGCAATCAGCCCCAGCATTTT.

This clonotype was detected only a few times. The chain's CDR3 is CASSQVAGGRYNEQFF. In DNA, the CDR3 is TGTGCCAGCAGCCAAGTCGCGGGAGGGAGGTACAATGAGCAGTTCTTC. The V call is TRBV3-1, the J call TRBJ2-1; TRBD2 aligns across 9 bases. V lost 1 base and J lost 4; bases outside the gene matches: 5. This CDR3 is built from 16 residues. Germline loops: CDR1 LGHDT, CDR2 YNNKEL (reference sequence).

The chain employs TRBV24-1 and TRBJ2-3, with D tentatively TRBD1 (6 bases). Germline values: CDR1 KGHDR, CDR2 SFDVKD. CDR3 size: 12 residues. The ends were cut back, 4 bases at V and 5 bases at J, with 6 bases in the middle. The CDR3 loop is CATSEGGDTQYF. CDR3 nucleotide sequence: TGTGCCACCAGTGAAGGGGGAGATACGCAGTATTTT.

There are many counts of this clonotype. The rearrangement joins TRBV4-3 to TRBJ2-3; D is unclear. This CDR3 is 19 amino acids long. V was trimmed by 3 bases and J by 0 bases, leaving 22 bases between them. In germline, CDR1 is LGHNA, CDR2 YSLEER. CDR3 region: CASSQRRGDSRSSTDTQYF. In nucleotides, the CDR3 is TGCGCCAGCAGCCAGCGAAGAGGAGACTCGCGGTCGAGCACAGATACGCAGTATTTT.

This chain uses TRBV20-1 with TRBJ2-1, with D perhaps matching TRBD1 (6 bases). V lost 5 bases and J 12 bases, leaving 14 bases between the germline ends. This CDR3 spans 11 amino acids. In germline, CDR1 is DFQATT, CDR2 SNEGSKA (reference sequence). The CDR3 region is CSAQGWRAQFF. CDR3 in DNA: TGCAGTGCTCAGGGGTGGCGGGCGCAGTTCTTC.

The genes are TRBV4-3 and TRBJ2-4; 7 positions match TRBD2. This CDR3 has 14 amino acids. Germline assignment: CDR1 LGHNA and CDR2 YSLEER. The junction had 7 bases not matched to a gene; V was cut back by 2 bases and J by 9 bases. The CDR3 nucleotides read TGCGCCAGCAGCCAATCCGGGACTAATCGCATTCAGTACTTC. Encoded protein: CASSQSGTNRIQYF.

The V and J genes are TRBV20-1 and TRBJ1-2; D is possibly TRBD1 (6 bases). V was cut by 6 bases and J by 2 bases, with 13 bases left in between. Germline V gene lookup returns CDR1 DFQATT and CDR2 SNEGSKA (reference sequence). CDR3 size: 13 residues. CDR3 nucleotides: TGCAGTGCGCCCAGGGGTCCCAACTATGGCTACACCTTC. Amino acid sequence: CSAPRGPNYGYTF.

This chain uses TRBV7-7 with TRBJ2-7; a possible D gene is TRBD1 (5 bases). The germline V and J ends were trimmed by 2 bases and 3 bases, with 8 bases remaining between them. Germline CDR1 SSHAT, CDR2 FNYEAQ (reference sequence). CDR3 size: 13 residues. The CDR3 spells CASSLRGLYEQYV. The CDR3, as DNA: TGTGCCAGCAGCTTAAGGGGCCTCTACGAGCAGTACGTC.

This chain uses TRBV29-1 with TRBJ2-7, with D tentatively TRBD1 or TRBD2 (7 bases each). CDR3 length: 12 amino acids. The ends were cut back, 6 bases at V and 7 bases at J, with 16 bases in the middle. Germline loops: CDR1 SQVTM, CDR2 ANQGSEA. The CDR3, as DNA: TGCAGCGTATTCAGACAGGGAGGGGAGCAGTACTTC. Protein: CSVFRQGGEQYF.

Of note for this clonotype: This may be a read error: a much more frequent sequence differs by one nucleotide. The chain recombines TRBV6-2 or TRBV6-3 with TRBJ1-1; D gene ambiguous. This CDR3 has 15 residues. Germline lookup yields CDR1 MNHEY and CDR2 SVGEGT. CDR3 residues: CVSSFRDRGNTEAFF. The DNA for the CDR3 is TGTGTCAGCAGTTTTCGGGATCGGGGGAACACTGAAGCTTTCTTT.

The V gene is TRBV29-1, the J gene TRBJ1-2; D may be TRBD1 (5 bases). Germline loops: CDR1 SQVTM, CDR2 ANQGSEA. CDR3 length equals 12 residues. Trimming removed 2 bases from V and 8 bases from J, with 12 bases in between. For the CDR3, the DNA is TGCAGCGTTGAAACGGCAGGGTACGGCTACACCTTC. This codes for CSVETAGYGYTF.

In its sample, this clonotype was seen a few times. This chain uses TRBV18 with TRBJ2-7; no definite D call. CDR1 KGHSH and CDR2 LQKENI come from the germline V gene. This CDR3 has 15 amino acids. V lost 0 bases to trimming and J lost 3 bases, with 12 bases between them. CDR3 region: CASSPPTASSYEQYF. The CDR3 DNA reads TGTGCCAGCTCACCACCGACTGCCTCGAGCTACGAGCAGTACTTC.

The V call is TRBV4-2, the J call TRBJ2-1; D gene ambiguous. Trimming took 2 bases from V and 12 from J, leaving 11 bases between them. This CDR3 spans 12 amino acids. From germline, CDR1 is LGHNA and CDR2 YNFKEQ. The CDR3 region is CASSQPRFGQFF. The CDR3 DNA sequence: TGTGCCAGCAGCCAACCCCGGTTCGGGCAGTTCTTC.

There are a few counts of this clonotype. The chain couples TRBV29-1 to TRBJ1-1; weak D call: TRBD1 (6 bases). The CDR3 contains 11 residues. The germline V gene has CDR1 SQVTM and CDR2 ANQGSEA. Between the trimmed V and J ends, which lost 4 bases and 3 bases, there was a span of 6 bases. The CDR3 DNA sequence: TGCAGCGTTGCAGGGGACACTGAAGCTTTCTTT. This translates into CSVAGDTEAFF.

The V and J genes are TRBV20-1 and TRBJ2-3, with TRBD2 as a possible D gene (5 bases). Germline values: CDR1 DFQATT, CDR2 SNEGSKA (reference sequence). CDR3 length equals 11 residues. V was clipped by 4 bases and J by 3 bases, with 5 bases between them. The CDR3: CSATGTDTQYF. In DNA form, the CDR3 reads TGCAGTGCTACGGGAACAGATACGCAGTATTTT.

This clonotype was found a few times. The chain combines TRBV7-9 with TRBJ2-7; D may be TRBD2 (5 bases). The CDR3 runs 12 residues. Trimming removed 10 bases at V and 4 bases at J, with 14 bases between. Germline V lookup: CDR1 SEHNR, CDR2 FQNEAQ (reference sequence). The CDR3 protein is CATFPGKYEQYF. CDR3 nucleotide sequence: TGTGCCACTTTCCCGGGAAAATACGAGCAGTACTTC.

The chain recombines TRBV11-2 with TRBJ2-1; 8 nucleotides agree with TRBD2. The germline CDR1 and CDR2 sequences are SGHAT and FQNNGV. The CDR3 totals 13 residues. Unmatched junction bases numbered 9, after V lost 7 bases and J lost 10 bases. CDR3 region: CASTLSGTREQFF. CDR3 sequence (DNA): TGTGCCAGCACCCTTAGCGGGACCAGGGAGCAGTTCTTC.

This clonotype was counted only a few times. The chain carries TRBV7-8 and TRBJ2-7, with D perhaps matching TRBD2 (6 bases). Trimming removed 1 base at V and 3 bases at J, with 13 bases between. The CDR3 length is 15 residues. In germline, CDR1 is SGHVS, CDR2 FQNEAQ. The CDR3: CASSLGGGSGYEQYV. CDR3 sequence (DNA): TGTGCCAGCAGCTTAGGGGGAGGTAGCGGCTACGAGCAGTACGTC.